This T cell receptor (beta chain) was obtained from a study of T cells after yellow fever vaccination. Study context: Fractions of low cell number were prepared using SMART-Seq v4 Ultra Low Input.

Germline loops: CDR1 SGHTA, CDR2 FQGNSA. This CDR3 is built from 20 residues. V dropped 8 bases and J dropped 8; count of bases not matched to a gene: 28. In its sample, this clonotype was seen many times. Its target is unknown. The TCR cDNA carried a universal primer site and UMIs from 5'RACE template switching. TCRdb independently ran MiXCR on the 5' RACE reads; one entry per CDR3 protein. The profile shows a few hundred thousand distinct CDR3 sequences, more than 3% of them singletons. Regarding the study as a whole: Booster samples showed a return of most primary-vaccination clones (approximately 96% CD4, over 70% CD8).

This chain joins TRBV7-2 and TRBJ2-1, with 9 bases that match TRBD2. This specimen consisted of PBMCs, obtained on the day of the yellow fever booster vaccination. The clonotype comes from a man younger than 35 who received the YFV17D yellow fever vaccine. The CDR3 region is CASATFHRTSADLPWDEQFF. Written as DNA, the CDR3 is TGTGCCAGCGCCACCTTCCATCGGACTAGCGCGGACCTACCTTGGGATGAGCAGTTCTTC.